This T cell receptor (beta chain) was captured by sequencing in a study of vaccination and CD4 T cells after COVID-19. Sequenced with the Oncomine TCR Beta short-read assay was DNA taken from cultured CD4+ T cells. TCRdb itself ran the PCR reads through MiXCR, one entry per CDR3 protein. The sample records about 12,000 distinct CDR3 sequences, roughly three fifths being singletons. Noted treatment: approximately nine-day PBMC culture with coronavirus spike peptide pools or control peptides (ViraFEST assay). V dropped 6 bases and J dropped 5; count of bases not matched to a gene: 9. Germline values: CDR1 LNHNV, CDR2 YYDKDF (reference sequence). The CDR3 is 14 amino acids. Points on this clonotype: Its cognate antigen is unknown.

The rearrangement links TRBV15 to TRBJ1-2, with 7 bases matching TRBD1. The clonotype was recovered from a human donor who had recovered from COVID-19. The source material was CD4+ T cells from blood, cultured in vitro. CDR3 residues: CATRTTGEGYGYTF. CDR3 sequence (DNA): TGTGCCACCAGAACAACAGGGGAGGGATATGGCTACACCTTC.